Reported below is one TCR beta chain. The antigen is unknown. Germline V lookup: CDR1 LNHDA, CDR2 SQIVND (reference sequence). The germline V and J ends were trimmed by 6 bases and 4 bases, with 16 bases remaining between them. This CDR3 is 15 amino acids long. This entry comes from a study of blood T cells in healthy people across ages. Turning to the study itself: When template switching was applied, about one barcoded beta molecule was captured per two T cells.

Then a second PCR, running roughly 7 to 11 cycles, was carried out with a sample-barcoded 5' primer and a J-beta primer mix. Tagging of each cDNA molecule was performed by a template-switch adaptor with 12 random nucleotides. TCRdb processed the 5' RACE reads anew with MiXCR; each CDR3 protein has one entry. The data show around 400,000 distinct CDR3 sequences, approximately 51% seen once. Study-wide results and limits: Across the age range, TCR beta diversity per million T cells fell in a roughly linear way. A conclusive naive versus antigen-experienced comparison was prevented by the unsorted PBMCs.

This clonotype was obtained from a man in his 60s in good health. The sequenced sample consisted of blood. The genes are TRBV19 and TRBJ2-1; TRBD1 might be the D (7 bases). The CDR3 nucleotides are TGTGCCAGTAGCCCCGGCGGGACAGCTTACAATGAGCAGTTCTTC. Protein: CASSPGGTAYNEQFF. Full variable domain (rest looked up from reference TRBV19 and TRBJ2-1): DGGITQSPKYLFRKEGQNVTLSCEQNLNHDAMYWYRQDPGQGLRLIYYSQIVNDFQKGDIAEGYSVSREKKESFPLTVTSAQKNPTAFYLCASSPGGTAYNEQFFGPGTRLTVL.